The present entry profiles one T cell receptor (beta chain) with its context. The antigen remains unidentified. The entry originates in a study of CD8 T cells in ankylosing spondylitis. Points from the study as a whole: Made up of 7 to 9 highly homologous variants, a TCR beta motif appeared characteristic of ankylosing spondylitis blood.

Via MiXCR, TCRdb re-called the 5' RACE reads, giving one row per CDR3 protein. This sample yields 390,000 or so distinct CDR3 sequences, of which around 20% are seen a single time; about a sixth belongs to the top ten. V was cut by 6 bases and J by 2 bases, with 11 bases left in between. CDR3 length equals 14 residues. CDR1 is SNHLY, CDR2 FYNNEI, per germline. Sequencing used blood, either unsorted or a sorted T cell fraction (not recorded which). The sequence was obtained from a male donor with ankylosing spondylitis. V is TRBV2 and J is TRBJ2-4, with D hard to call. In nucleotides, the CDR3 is TGTGCCAGCAGCAATGACGGGCCCAAAAACATTCAGTACTTC. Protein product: CASSNDGPKNIQYF.